The 29 T cell receptor beta chains reported below all come from one sample, sequenced in a study of T cell changes during pregnancy in multiple sclerosis. Profiling relied on immunoSEQ multiplex PCR, and the TCRdb table lists in-frame clones only, not all of them. The table lists about 60,000 clones, less than 95% of them singletons. The sequencing here drew on CD4+ T cells from peripheral blood mononuclear cells, taken after pregnancy. The receptor source for this set is a female donor in good health, enrolled as a control in a pregnancy study.

This clone appeared a few times. The chain combines TRBV30 with TRBJ1-6; D possibly corresponds to TRBD1 (6 bases). From germline, CDR1 is GTSNPN and CDR2 SVGIG (reference sequence). The CDR3 runs 13 residues. The ends were cut back, 7 bases at V and 5 bases at J, with 12 bases in the middle. The CDR3 bases are TGTGCCTTGTCTGGACAGCATAATTCACCCCTCCACTTT. Its protein product is CALSGQHNSPLHF. Looking up the rest from reference TRBV30 and TRBJ1-6 gives the full variable domain: SQTIHQWPATLVQPVGSPLSLECTVEGTSNPNLYWYRQAAGRGLQLLFYSVGIGQISSEVPQNLSASRPQDRQFILSSKKLLLSDSGFYLCALSGQHNSPLHFGNGTRLTVT.

V usage is TRBV11-3 and J usage is TRBJ2-5; tentatively, D is TRBD2 (7 bases). V was pared by 5 bases and J by 4 bases, with 17 bases between. Germline CDR1 is SGHNT and CDR2 is YENEEA. This CDR3 contains 15 residues. CDR3 nucleotide sequence: TGTGCCAGCAGCCCCACCGGGGAGGGGGTAGAGACCCAGTACTTC. Amino acids: CASSPTGEGVETQYF.

This chain joins TRBV27 and TRBJ1-2; no firm D call. The V and J ends lost 7 bases and 4 bases respectively, with 10 bases between them. CDR3 length: 12 amino acids. Germline assignment: CDR1 MNHEY and CDR2 SMNVEV (reference sequence). The CDR3 DNA follows: TGTGCCAGCACTGCGCCGGGCTATGGCTACACCTTC. It translates to CASTAPGYGYTF.

V is TRBV7-3 and J is TRBJ2-3; TRBD2 might be the D (7 bases). The V gene lost 2 bases and the J gene lost 0 bases, with 15 bases spanning the gap. CDR3 length: 17 residues. The germline gives CDR1 SGHTA, CDR2 FQGTGA. The CDR3 region is CASSLVGGLVSTDTQYF. CDR3 in DNA: TGTGCCAGCAGCTTAGTGGGGGGGCTTGTTAGCACAGATACGCAGTATTTT.

This clone was detected once. The J gene is TRBJ2-1, the V gene TRBV18; D unresolved. The germline CDR1 and CDR2 sequences are KGHSH and LQKENI. The CDR3 is 13 amino acids. V was trimmed by 2 bases and J by 9 bases, leaving 11 bases between them. DNA of the CDR3: TGTGCCAGCTCACCAGCGCCGAGCACTGAGCAGTTCTTC. It encodes CASSPAPSTEQFF.

The genes are TRBV2 and TRBJ2-3; 7 nucleotides agree with TRBD2. V was pared by 2 bases and J by 1 base, with 0 bases of the junction left unmatched. CDR1 and CDR2 from the germline V gene are SNHLY and FYNNEI. The CDR3 runs 14 residues. The CDR3 reads CASSERGGTDTQYF. CDR3 nucleotide sequence: TGTGCCAGCAGTGAACGGGGGGGCACAGATACGCAGTATTTT.

CDR3: CASIDPGRDNTEAFF. The CDR3, as DNA: TGTGCCAGTATTGACCCGGGGAGGGATAACACTGAAGCTTTCTTT. The V and J genes are TRBV19 and TRBJ1-1; D is ambiguous. Per the germline V gene, CDR1 is LNHDA and CDR2 is SQIVND (reference sequence). V lost 7 bases and J lost 2, with 17 bases in between. The CDR3 consists of 15 residues.

This clone was observed a single time. The chain recombines TRBV7-2 with TRBJ2-3, with D perhaps TRBD2 (6 bases). V was pared by 3 bases and J by 2 bases, with 15 bases between. The germline CDR1 and CDR2 sequences are SGHTA and FQGNSA. The CDR3 spans 16 residues. The CDR3, as DNA: TGTGCCAGCAGCTTGACCGGGACTCAAATCACAGATACGCAGTATTTT. Protein product: CASSLTGTQITDTQYF.

V usage is TRBV29-1 and J usage is TRBJ2-5; TRBD2 is a possible D gene (6 bases). Germline V lookup: CDR1 SQVTM, CDR2 ANQGSEA. V lost 3 bases, J lost 4 bases, and 15 bases lay in between. This CDR3 spans 14 amino acids. CDR3 in amino acids: CSVESRTTRETQYF. The DNA for the CDR3 is TGCAGCGTTGAGTCGCGGACTACTAGAGAGACCCAGTACTTC.

The V and J genes are TRBV6-4 and TRBJ1-1, with D uncertain. Germline assignment: CDR1 MRHNA and CDR2 SNTAGT. V was cut by 4 bases and J by 0 bases, with 6 bases left in between. The CDR3 length is 13 residues. In nucleotides, the CDR3 is TGTGCCAGCAGTGCTACCATGAACACTGAAGCTTTCTTT. Translation: CASSATMNTEAFF.

This clone came up once. The CDR3 loop is CASSRELAGSENEQFF. The DNA for the CDR3 is TGTGCCAGCAGTCGCGAACTAGCGGGGTCAGAAAATGAGCAGTTCTTC. The chain joins TRBV11-2 to TRBJ2-1; 10 bases map to TRBD2. The CDR3 length is 16 residues. In germline, CDR1 is SGHAT, CDR2 FQNNGV. With V trimmed by 6 bases and J by 7 bases, 12 bases remained unmatched. Variable domain in full (rest from reference TRBV11-2 and TRBJ2-1): EAGVAQSPRYKIIEKRQSVAFWCNPISGHATLYWYQQILGQGPKLLIQFQNNGVVDDSQLPKDRFSAERLKGVDSTLKIQPAKLEDSAVYLCASSRELAGSENEQFFGPGTRLTVL.

This clone was detected a few times. The chain is built from TRBV6-5 and TRBJ1-2; 7 bases line up with TRBD1. The trim removed 9 bases at V and 6 bases at J, leaving 10 bases unmatched. Per germline, CDR1 MNHEY and CDR2 SVGAGI. This CDR3 has 13 amino acids. The CDR3 loop reads CASTEQGRHGYTF. The CDR3 region has the DNA TGTGCCAGTACAGAACAGGGGAGGCATGGCTACACCTTC.

This chain joins TRBV21-1 and TRBJ1-1; TRBD1, the table's D call, was not compared with the DNA. TRBV21-1 is classified as a pseudogene. The CDR3 totals 16 residues. The CDR3 DNA is TGTGCCAGCAGCAAAGGGACAGGGATGCTGGTCACTGAAGCTTTCTTT. Residues: CASSKGTGMLVTEAFF.

J is TRBJ2-5 and V is TRBV4-2; D is possibly TRBD2 (6 bases). The CDR3 covers 14 residues. The V gene lost 0 bases and the J gene lost 4 bases, with 9 bases spanning the gap. Germline lookup yields CDR1 LGHNA and CDR2 YNFKEQ. The CDR3 spells CASSQDLGLETQYF. DNA for the CDR3: TGTGCCAGCAGCCAAGATCTGGGACTAGAGACCCAGTACTTC.

This clone showed up just once. The chain links TRBV18 to TRBJ2-7; D unresolved. The CDR3 totals 14 residues. The germline V gene encodes CDR1 KGHSH and CDR2 LQKENI. V was clipped by 1 base and J by 1 base, with 8 bases between them. Written as DNA, the CDR3 is TGTGCCAGCTCACCACAAATGTATTCCTACGAGCAGTACTTC. Amino acid sequence: CASSPQMYSYEQYF.

V usage is TRBV9 and J usage is TRBJ2-2, with D unresolved. Germline V lookup: CDR1 SGDLS, CDR2 YYNGEE. The CDR3 loop spans 13 amino acids. V lost 0 bases and J lost 5, with 5 bases in between. The DNA for the CDR3 is TGTGCCAGCAGCGTAGTAGAAACCGGGGAGCTGTTTTTT. This codes for CASSVVETGELFF.

The chain carries TRBV5-1 and TRBJ2-2; 7 bases are a match to TRBD2. Germline loops: CDR1 SGHRS, CDR2 YFSETQ. The CDR3 spans 16 residues. V was clipped by 5 bases and J by 1 base; unmatched bases: 8. DNA of the CDR3: TGCGCCAGCAGGGCGGGAGCCGGTGAGAACACCGGGGAGCTGTTTTTT. Protein: CASRAGAGENTGELFF.

The V gene is TRBV5-1, the J gene TRBJ2-3; D unresolved. V lost 0 bases and J lost 2, with 13 bases in between. CDR3 size: 16 residues. Germline V CDR1 and CDR2: SGHRS, YFSETQ. The CDR3 protein is CASSLESQSLTDTQYF. The CDR3 nucleotides are TGCGCCAGCAGCTTGGAATCCCAAAGCCTCACAGATACGCAGTATTTT.

J is TRBJ1-1 and V is TRBV9; unclear D gene. With 2 bases removed from V and 5 bases from J, the gap between germline ends came to 19 bases. Germline CDR1 SGDLS, CDR2 YYNGEE. This CDR3 contains 16 residues. In nucleotides, the CDR3 is TGTGCCAGCAGCGTGGGCCAGGCCTTCCGTGGGACTGAAGCTTTCTTT. Protein: CASSVGQAFRGTEAFF.

J is TRBJ2-1 and V is TRBV2, with D maybe TRBD2 (5 bases). Per germline, CDR1 SNHLY and CDR2 FYNNEI. The CDR3 is 13 residues long. Deletions cut 7 bases from V and 2 bases from J, with 9 bases between. The CDR3: CASTYGTYNEQFF. The CDR3 coding sequence is TGTGCCAGCACGTACGGGACCTACAATGAGCAGTTCTTC.

The chain employs TRBV5-1 and TRBJ2-5; the match to TRBD2 covers 13 bases. Germline trimming cut 4 bases from V and 4 bases from J; bases unmatched to any gene: 10. The CDR3 is 17 amino acids. The V gene's germline CDR1 is SGHRS and CDR2 YFSETQ. CDR3 sequence reads: CASSLQLAGGPGETQYF. CDR3 DNA sequence: TGCGCCAGCAGCCTGCAACTAGCGGGGGGGCCGGGAGAGACCCAGTACTTC.

This clone was observed a handful of times. The V and J genes are TRBV10-3 and TRBJ1-2; no definite D call. The CDR3 totals 13 residues. Germline V gives CDR1 ENHRY, CDR2 SYGVKD. Trimming removed 6 bases from V and 4 bases from J, with 12 bases in between. The CDR3 sequence is CAIRTPTGYGYTF. The CDR3 DNA sequence: TGTGCCATCAGGACTCCGACGGGCTATGGCTACACCTTC.

The chain links TRBV5-6 to TRBJ2-3, with a tentative D call TRBD1 (5 bases). Deletions cut 4 bases from V and 2 bases from J, with 11 bases between. This CDR3 region has 14 residues. Germline V gene sequence: CDR1 SGHDT, CDR2 YYEEEE. The CDR3 loop reads CASSPQDNTDTQYF. The CDR3 coding sequence is TGTGCCAGCAGCCCCCAGGACAACACAGATACGCAGTATTTT.

V usage is TRBV27 and J usage is TRBJ1-2, with D possibly TRBD1 on 6 matching bases. In germline, CDR1 is MNHEY, CDR2 SMNVEV (reference sequence). The germline V and J ends were trimmed by 5 bases and 6 bases, with 10 bases remaining between them. There are 12 residues in the CDR3. The CDR3 DNA is TGTGCCAGCAGTCCCGGGACACATGGCTACACCTTC. Its protein product is CASSPGTHGYTF.

V and J are TRBV5-6 and TRBJ2-3; 7 nucleotides match TRBD2. Germline-derived CDR1 and CDR2 are SGHDT and YYEEEE. Unmatched junction bases numbered 4, after V lost 2 bases and J lost 4 bases. CDR3 size: 14 residues. The CDR3 nucleotides read TGTGCCAGCAGCTTCGGCGGGGGTGCAGATACGCAGTATTTT. Its translation is CASSFGGGADTQYF.

The rearrangement uses TRBV9 and TRBJ1-4; the match to TRBD1 covers 11 bases. The CDR3 spans 16 residues. Germline CDR1 is SGDLS and CDR2 is YYNGEE. Germline trimming cut 2 bases from V and 4 bases from J; bases unmatched to any gene: 4. In DNA form, the CDR3 reads TGTGCCAGCAGCGTCGGACAGGGGGCAAGTAATGAAAAACTGTTTTTT. Residues: CASSVGQGASNEKLFF. The whole variable domain, filled in from reference TRBV9 and TRBJ1-4, reads DSGVTQTPKHLITATGQRVTLRCSPRSGDLSVYWYQQSLDQGLQFLIQYYNGEERAKGNILERFSAQQFPDLHSELNLSSLELGDSALYFCASSVGQGASNEKLFFGSGTQLSVL.

The V call is TRBV5-4, the J call TRBJ1-1, with 7 bases identical to TRBD1. The J segment lost 0 bases and the V segment lost 1 base, leaving 0 bases of the junction unmatched. Germline V gives CDR1 SGHNT, CDR2 YYREEE (reference sequence). The CDR3 is 14 amino acids. The CDR3 here is CASSLTGVNTEAFF. In DNA form, the CDR3 reads TGTGCCAGCAGCTTGACAGGGGTGAACACTGAAGCTTTCTTT.

This chain connects TRBV25-1 to TRBJ1-1; 7 bases match TRBD1. This CDR3 is 15 amino acids long. Trimming cost V 4 bases and J 4 bases; bases outside gene matches: 9. Germline V gene data show CDR1 as MGHDK and CDR2 as SYGVNS. CDR3 loop: CASSAPQGGLTEAFF. The CDR3 DNA sequence: TGTGCCAGCAGTGCCCCTCAGGGGGGCCTCACTGAAGCTTTCTTT. The full variable domain, in which reference TRBV25-1 and TRBJ1-1 provide the parts outside the CDR3, is EADIYQTPRYLVIGTGKKITLECSQTMGHDKMYWYQQDPGMELHLIHYSYGVNSTEKGDLSSESTVSRIRTEHFPLTLESARPSHTSQYLCASSAPQGGLTEAFFGQGTRLTVV.

This sequence joins TRBV4-3 and TRBJ2-5; D is unclear. The CDR3 is 15 amino acids. Per germline, CDR1 LGHNA and CDR2 YSLEER. With 0 bases removed from V and 2 bases from J, the gap between germline ends came to 10 bases. CDR3: CASSQDLGGQETQYF. CDR3 sequence (DNA): TGCGCCAGCAGCCAAGATCTCGGCGGTCAAGAGACCCAGTACTTC.